This T cell receptor (beta chain) is from a study of shared clonotypes between healthy human individuals. The study's findings and limits: On the whole, naive subsets had larger estimated richness than memory subsets had. Clonotype sharing among the donors was expected to vary with sequencing depth.

Looked up from germline, CDR1 is KGHSH and CDR2 is LQKENI. This CDR3 has 14 amino acids. V lost 3 bases and J lost 7; bases outside the gene matches: 6. On this clone: Antigen unknown.

Repertoires were generated with immunoSEQ multiplex PCR, while TCRdb's copy carries only in-frame clones and drops some. This sample has under 2,500,000 clones, with approximately 96% found just once. The chain has TRBV18 and TRBJ1-5, with 7 positions matching TRBD1. This sequence was found in a man between 18 and 29 years old in good health. Sequences were obtained from naive CD4+ T cells sorted from blood. Subset defined: CD45RA+ positively selected. In DNA form, the CDR3 reads TGTGCCAGCTCACCGTCGACAGGGTGGCAGCCCCAGCATTTT. As protein: CASSPSTGWQPQHF.